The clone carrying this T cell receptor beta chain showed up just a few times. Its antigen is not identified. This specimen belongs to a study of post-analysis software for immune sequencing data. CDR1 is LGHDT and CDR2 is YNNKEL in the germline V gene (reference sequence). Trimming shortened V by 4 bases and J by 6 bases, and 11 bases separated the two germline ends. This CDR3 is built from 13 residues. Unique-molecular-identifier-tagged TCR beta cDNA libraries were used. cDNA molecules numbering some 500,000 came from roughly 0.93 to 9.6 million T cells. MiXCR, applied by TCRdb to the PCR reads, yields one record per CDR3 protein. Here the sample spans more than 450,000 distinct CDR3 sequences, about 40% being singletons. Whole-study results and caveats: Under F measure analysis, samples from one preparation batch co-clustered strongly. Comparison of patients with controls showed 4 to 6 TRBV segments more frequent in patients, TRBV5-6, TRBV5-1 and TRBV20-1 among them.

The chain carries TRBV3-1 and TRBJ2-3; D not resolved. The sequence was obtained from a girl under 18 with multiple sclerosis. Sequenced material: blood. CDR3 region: CASSRRRDDTQYF. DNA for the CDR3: TGTGCCAGCAGCCGCCGTAGGGATGATACGCAGTATTTT.